The 32 T cell receptor beta chains given below trace back to one sample, sequenced in a study of cytomegalovirus exposure and HLA in healthy donors. Primers included in the PCR were 60 Vbeta and 13 Jbeta primers. Clones were sequenced by immunoSEQ multiplex PCR, and TCRdb holds only the in-frame ones, with some missing. This sample has approximately 110,000 clones, with almost 70% found just once. The sample was PBMCs. The source of these receptors is a man aged 25 to 45 in good health and CMV-seropositive.

The chain has TRBV19 and TRBJ2-1; 12 bases match TRBD1. The CDR3 has 16 amino acids. Germline CDR1 is LNHDA and CDR2 is SQIVND (reference sequence). Trimming removed 4 bases from V and 7 bases from J; junction bases left unmatched: 8. The CDR3, as DNA: TGTGCCAGTAGTACCCGGGACAGGGGGCGTATTAATGAGCAGTTCTTC. This codes for CASSTRDRGRINEQFF.

This clone was observed a few times. The chain uses TRBV18 and TRBJ2-7; D is perhaps TRBD2 (5 bases). Germline-derived CDR1 and CDR2 are KGHSH and LQKENI. Trimming removed 6 bases from V and 7 bases from J, with 16 bases in between. CDR3 length: 13 residues. This chain's CDR3 is CASSSGFGGEQYF. The CDR3 bases are TGTGCCAGCTCTTCTGGGTTTGGCGGGGAGCAGTACTTC.

This clone was picked up one time. The rearrangement links TRBV10-3 to TRBJ1-2; D remains ambiguous. The CDR3 extends over 15 amino acids. V lost 4 bases and J 4 bases, leaving 16 bases between the germline ends. Germline CDR1 ENHRY, CDR2 SYGVKD. CDR3 sequence reads: CAISGLEGTVYGYTF. The CDR3 nucleotides are TGTGCCATCAGTGGGTTGGAGGGAACGGTCTATGGCTACACCTTC.

This chain connects TRBV6-1 to TRBJ2-7, with 8 bases lining up with TRBD2. The ends lost 3 bases at V and 3 bases at J; junction bases unmatched: 10. Germline V gene data show CDR1 as MNHNS and CDR2 as SASEGT. The CDR3 extends over 16 amino acids. The CDR3 sequence: CASSEIPGLEGYEQYV. In DNA, the CDR3 is TGTGCCAGCAGTGAGATCCCGGGACTAGAGGGCTACGAGCAGTACGTC.

V gene TRBV9 combines with J gene TRBJ1-6, with 7 bases matching TRBD1. Trimming at V came to 1 base and at J to 7 bases, leaving 5 bases not matched to a gene. The CDR3 runs 15 residues. The V gene's germline CDR1 is SGDLS and CDR2 YYNGEE. The CDR3 sequence is CASSVRQGRNSPLHF. CDR3 DNA sequence: TGTGCCAGCAGCGTAAGACAGGGTCGGAATTCACCCCTCCACTTT.

V and J are TRBV21-1 and TRBJ2-7; TRBD1 reflects the table's D call only, with no check against the DNA. TRBV21-1 is classified as a pseudogene. CDR3 length: 14 amino acids. DNA for the CDR3: TGTGCCAGCAGCAAAGAGGGGGTGACCTACGAGCAGTACGTC. This gives the protein CASSKEGVTYEQYV.

This chain's CDR3 is CASGPGQKYYEQYF. The CDR3 DNA reads as TGCGCCAGCGGTCCGGGACAGAAGTACTACGAGCAGTACTTC. The chain employs TRBV5-1 and TRBJ2-7; 7 positions match TRBD1. The junction had 10 bases not matched to a gene; V was cut back by 7 bases and J by 3 bases. CDR1 SGHRS and CDR2 YFSETQ come from the germline V gene. The CDR3 length is 14 residues.

The rearrangement joins TRBV27 to TRBJ2-1; TRBD2 is a possible D gene (6 bases). V lost 4 bases and J lost 6, with 10 bases in between. Germline CDR1 reads MNHEY; CDR2 reads SMNVEV (reference sequence). The CDR3 runs 13 residues. The CDR3 coding sequence is TGTGCCAGCAGTTGGCTGGGGGGCAATGAGCAGTTCTTC. Its protein is CASSWLGGNEQFF.

The chain links TRBV18 to TRBJ1-2; no firm D call. The CDR3 spans 14 residues. Deletions cut 0 bases from V and 0 bases from J, with 5 bases between. From germline, CDR1 is KGHSH and CDR2 LQKENI. The CDR3 spells CASSPPESNYGYTF. In nucleotides, the CDR3 is TGTGCCAGCTCACCACCAGAGTCTAACTATGGCTACACCTTC.

This chain connects TRBV6-1 to TRBJ1-1; TRBD1 agrees at 7 bases. The CDR3 has 15 amino acids. V lost 5 bases, J lost 1 base, and 7 bases stayed unmatched. Germline CDR1 MNHNS, CDR2 SASEGT. The CDR3 DNA sequence: TGTGCCAGCAGTACAATCCGGGACAGGAACACTGAAGCTTTCTTT. Protein product: CASSTIRDRNTEAFF.

This chain connects TRBV6-5 to TRBJ1-1; D unresolved. CDR3 length equals 11 residues. Trimming left V 0 bases short and J 11 bases short, with 7 bases between. Germline V CDR1 and CDR2: MNHEY, SVGAGI. The chain's CDR3 is CASSYSYLAFF. The CDR3 nucleotides read TGTGCCAGCAGTTACTCTTATTTGGCTTTCTTT.

The chain joins TRBV4-1 to TRBJ1-2; TRBD1 is a possible D gene (6 bases). Per germline, CDR1 MGHRA and CDR2 YSYEKL. This CDR3 spans 14 amino acids. Trimming took 8 bases from V and 4 from J, leaving 17 bases between them. The CDR3 DNA is TGCGCCAGCGGGGGCTACGAAGGGTCCTATGGCTACACCTTC. Its translation: CASGGYEGSYGYTF.

The chain combines TRBV4-3 with TRBJ2-1; D unclear. There are 13 residues in the CDR3. From germline, CDR1 is LGHNA and CDR2 YSLEER. Deletions cut 6 bases from V and 6 bases from J, with 12 bases between. The CDR3 nucleotides are TGCGCCAGCAGTTCACCGGGTCTCAATGAGCAGTTCTTC. It encodes CASSSPGLNEQFF.

This clone was picked up a small number of times. The chain is built from TRBV5-1 and TRBJ2-7; TRBD1 might be the D (5 bases). The CDR3 spans 14 residues. Per the germline V gene, CDR1 is SGHRS and CDR2 is YFSETQ. V lost 3 bases to trimming and J lost 0 bases, with 10 bases between them. The CDR3 nucleotides are TGCGCCAGCAGCTCCCAGGGTCTCTCCTACGAGCAGTACTTC. This sequence encodes CASSSQGLSYEQYF.

The chain employs TRBV5-1 and TRBJ2-5, with 7 positions matching TRBD2. CDR1 and CDR2 from the germline V gene are SGHRS and YFSETQ. The length of the CDR3 is 15 residues. Losses at the gene ends were 2 bases for V and 2 bases for J; bases not matched to a gene: 6. The CDR3 nucleotides read TGCGCCAGCAGCTTAGGCGGGAGTGGTCAAGAGACCCAGTACTTC. Protein sequence: CASSLGGSGQETQYF.

Concerning this clone itself: Sequence at one end of the junction differs from germline and may be a read error. The gene calls are TRBV28 and TRBJ2-3, with a tentative D call TRBD1 (5 bases). The CDR3 is 15 amino acids. In germline, CDR1 is MDHEN, CDR2 SYDVKM. CDR3 amino acids: CASSSPSWGTDTQYF. In DNA, the CDR3 is TGTGCCAGCAGTTCCCCATCTTGGGGCACGGATACGCAGTATTTT.

This clone was seen a handful of times. The chain joins TRBV9 to TRBJ2-3, with D possibly TRBD2 on 7 matching bases. CDR1 SGDLS and CDR2 YYNGEE come from the germline V gene. This CDR3 contains 20 residues. The germline V and J ends were trimmed by 3 bases and 3 bases, with 29 bases remaining between them. The DNA for the CDR3 is TGTGCCAGCAGCGCCCCGGGGTACGAGGGGGGGCCGGTTTGGACAGATACGCAGTATTTT. Its translation: CASSAPGYEGGPVWTDTQYF.

The table lists this clone with a few counts. This sample includes further DNA sequences coding for the same CDR3. The rearrangement uses TRBV5-1 and TRBJ2-7, with D perhaps matching TRBD1 (6 bases). This CDR3 has 14 residues. Germline CDR1 reads SGHRS; CDR2 reads YFSETQ. Trimming left V 0 bases short and J 3 bases short, with 10 bases between. In DNA, the CDR3 is TGCGCCAGCAGCTTGGGGCAGGGGAGCTACGAGCAGTACGTC. It codes for CASSLGQGSYEQYV.

V gene TRBV27 combines with J gene TRBJ2-7; 8 nucleotides align to TRBD2. CDR3 length: 13 residues. Trimming cost V 5 bases and J 3 bases; bases outside gene matches: 3. In germline, CDR1 is MNHEY, CDR2 SMNVEV (reference sequence). CDR3 bases: TGTGCCAGCAGTCCCGGGGGGGGCTACGAGCAGTACGTC. It codes for CASSPGGGYEQYV.

The gene calls are TRBV7-3 and TRBJ1-1; D uncertain. This CDR3 region has 13 residues. The V gene's germline CDR1 is SGHTA and CDR2 FQGTGA. V lost 4 bases, J lost 5 bases, and 11 bases lay in between. CDR3 in DNA: TGTGCCAGCAGCTCCCGGGCGGGGACTGAAGCTTTCTTT. Translating it yields CASSSRAGTEAFF.

This chain uses TRBV5-1 with TRBJ2-2; 7 nucleotides align to TRBD2. The CDR3 has 18 amino acids. Germline CDR1 SGHRS, CDR2 YFSETQ. V was clipped by 2 bases and J by 2 bases; unmatched bases: 12. CDR3 nucleotide sequence: TGCGCCAGCAGCTTACAGCGGGGACTAACCCTTAACACCGGGGAGCTGTTTTTT. Encoded protein: CASSLQRGLTLNTGELFF.

There are a few counts of this clone. The chain has TRBV15 and TRBJ1-1; D gene uncertain. The CDR3 length is 14 residues. Germline CDR1 and CDR2: LNHNV and YYDKDF (reference sequence). V was clipped by 5 bases and J by 1 base, with 11 bases between them. The CDR3 nucleotides read TGTGCCACCAGCGCTAGTCTTGAGAACACTGAAGCTTTCTTT. Residues: CATSASLENTEAFF.

This clone has more than one count but fewer than ten. This rearrangement joins TRBV4-1 to TRBJ1-1, with 7 nucleotides matching TRBD1. V lost 0 bases, J lost 1 base, and 8 bases stayed unmatched. The CDR3 covers 17 residues. Germline CDR1 reads MGHRA; CDR2 reads YSYEKL. CDR3 region: CASSQERGGRKNTEAFF. The CDR3 DNA reads as TGCGCCAGCAGCCAAGAACGAGGGGGCAGGAAGAACACTGAAGCTTTCTTT.

The chain links TRBV4-3 to TRBJ2-3; 9 bases fit TRBD2. Losses at the gene ends were 1 base for V and 5 bases for J; bases not matched to a gene: 10. The CDR3 spans 17 residues. From germline, CDR1 is LGHNA and CDR2 YSLEER. The CDR3 sequence: CASSQAREGISGDTQYF. The CDR3 DNA reads TGCGCCAGCAGCCAAGCGCGGGAGGGCATTTCGGGAGATACGCAGTATTTT.

V gene TRBV5-4 combines with J gene TRBJ1-2; maybe TRBD1 (6 bases). In germline, CDR1 is SGHNT, CDR2 YYREEE (reference sequence). This CDR3 region has 16 residues. V lost 0 bases and J 8 bases, leaving 20 bases between the germline ends. CDR3 DNA: TGTGCCAGCAGCTTGGGCATACAGGGAAGGTTGAGAGGCTACACCTTC. This gives the protein CASSLGIQGRLRGYTF.

The V gene is TRBV27, the J gene TRBJ1-2; 7 nucleotides match TRBD1. J was trimmed by 8 bases and V by 5 bases; bases with no gene match: 5. CDR3 size: 12 residues. Germline V gene data show CDR1 as MNHEY and CDR2 as SMNVEV (reference sequence). CDR3 DNA sequence: TGTGCCAGCAGTCCTCGGGACAGCGGCTACACCTTC. This translates into CASSPRDSGYTF.

This clone has more than one count but fewer than ten. The rearrangement joins TRBV9 to TRBJ1-2; D is uncertain. This CDR3 is built from 15 residues. The V gene lost 3 bases and the J gene lost 1 base, with 13 bases spanning the gap. Germline assignment: CDR1 SGDLS and CDR2 YYNGEE. In DNA, the CDR3 is TGTGCCAGCAGCGCTTCGCGTAACGATAACTATGGCTACACCTTC. Translated, it gives CASSASRNDNYGYTF.

This clone was seen a few times. For the CDR3, the DNA is TGTGCCAGCAGTGAAAACTTGAACAAGGAGGCGCAGTACTTC. Translating gives CASSENLNKEAQYF. The genes are TRBV9 and TRBJ2-7, with D possibly matching TRBD2 (5 bases). The CDR3 extends over 14 amino acids. With 5 bases removed from V and 9 bases from J, the gap between germline ends came to 21 bases. Germline V gene data show CDR1 as SGDLS and CDR2 as YYNGEE. Variable domain in full (rest from reference TRBV9 and TRBJ2-7): DSGVTQTPKHLITATGQRVTLRCSPRSGDLSVYWYQQSLDQGLQFLIQYYNGEERAKGNILERFSAQQFPDLHSELNLSSLELGDSALYFCASSENLNKEAQYFGPGTRLTVT.

Written as DNA, the CDR3 is TGTGCCAGCAGCGTAGCTCGCGGGGGTCAGCCCCAGCATTTT. It translates to CASSVARGGQPQHF. V gene TRBV9 combines with J gene TRBJ1-5; TRBD1 might be the D (5 bases). This CDR3 has 14 amino acids. V lost 0 bases to trimming and J lost 6 bases, with 10 bases between them. From germline, CDR1 is SGDLS and CDR2 YYNGEE.

V and J are TRBV28 and TRBJ1-1, with 7 nucleotides matching TRBD1. The V gene's germline CDR1 is MDHEN and CDR2 SYDVKM. V lost 7 bases and J lost 1; bases outside the gene matches: 6. CDR3 size: 14 residues. The chain's CDR3 is CASILGQENTEAFF. The CDR3 nucleotides are TGTGCCAGCATTCTTGGACAGGAGAACACTGAAGCTTTCTTT.

This clone came up a few times. This sequence joins TRBV6-1 and TRBJ1-5; a possible D gene is TRBD1 (6 bases). This CDR3 contains 15 residues. Deletions cut 5 bases from V and 4 bases from J, with 15 bases between. CDR1 and CDR2 from the germline V gene are MNHNS and SASEGT. This CDR3 reads CASSLQTGVNQPQHF. In DNA form, the CDR3 reads TGTGCCAGCAGTCTTCAGACAGGCGTGAATCAGCCCCAGCATTTT.

The V and J genes are TRBV5-4 and TRBJ2-3; D ambiguous. Per germline, CDR1 SGHNT and CDR2 YYREEE (reference sequence). Trimming stripped 0 bases from V and 5 bases from J, with 4 bases between. The CDR3 has 12 amino acids. The CDR3 reads CASSLEQDTQYF. CDR3 coding DNA: TGTGCCAGCAGCTTGGAACAAGATACGCAGTATTTT.